This TCR beta chain was recorded in a study of human T cells and chemical hapten exposure. The sample holds many counts of this clonotype. Unique molecular identifiers were linked by the library to individual cDNA molecules. TCRdb independently ran MiXCR on the RACE reads; one entry per CDR3 protein. The sample carries 380,000 or so distinct CDR3 sequences, roughly 4.8% recorded once. The time point was: patch test 1, 2 weeks after DPC sensitization. Treatment in this sample: therapeutic diphenylcyclopropenone sensitization with weekly scalp DPC. Trimming took off 3 bases at V and 6 bases at J, with 11 bases between the two ends. The CDR3 is 13 residues long. Germline lookup yields CDR1 SGDLS and CDR2 YYNGEE.

The sequencing here drew on whole blood, taken in connection with sensitization to the hapten diphenylcyclopropenone (DPC). The chain recombines TRBV9 with TRBJ2-3; perhaps D is TRBD1 or TRBD2 (5 bases each). This TCR was recovered from a woman between 45 and 60 years old with alopecia areata. Some clones in this sample may be carry-over from other donors' samples. The CDR3 sequence is CASSEMGVDTQYF. DNA of the CDR3: TGTGCCAGCAGCGAGATGGGGGTGGATACGCAGTATTTT.